Following are 27 T cell receptor beta chains from one sample sequenced in a study of cytomegalovirus exposure and HLA in healthy donors. The data were produced by immunoSEQ multiplex PCR, yet TCRdb's version contains in-frame clones alone and is incomplete. The profile shows about 73,000 clones, around 94% of them singletons. What was sequenced was PBMCs. The source is a woman between 18 and 29 years old in good health and CMV-seropositive.

This sequence joins TRBV10-3 and TRBJ2-7, with D maybe TRBD2 (5 bases). Germline V gives CDR1 ENHRY, CDR2 SYGVKD. The length of the CDR3 is 13 residues. Trimming stripped 4 bases from V and 6 bases from J, with 13 bases between. The CDR3 protein is CAISGPGNVEQYF. The DNA of the CDR3 is TGTGCCATCAGTGGCCCGGGAAACGTCGAGCAGTACTTC.

The chain uses TRBV7-8 and TRBJ1-6; perhaps TRBD1 as D (6 bases). Trimming left V 4 bases short and J 11 bases short, with 15 bases between. Germline V lookup: CDR1 SGHVS, CDR2 FQNEAQ. CDR3 length equals 14 residues. The CDR3 sequence is CASSSGQSGPPLHF. CDR3 in DNA: TGTGCCAGCAGCTCCGGACAGTCTGGCCCACCCCTCCACTTT.

The rearrangement uses TRBV11-3 and TRBJ2-3, with 7 bases fitting TRBD1. Germline CDR1 reads SGHNT; CDR2 reads YENEEA. The CDR3 runs 14 residues. The junction had 4 bases not matched to a gene; V was cut back by 1 base and J by 6 bases. The chain's CDR3 is CASSLGSRGDTQYF. The CDR3 DNA is TGTGCCAGCAGCTTAGGGTCCAGGGGGGATACGCAGTATTTT. Together with reference TRBV11-3 and TRBJ2-3, the CDR3 gives the full variable domain: EAGVVQSPRYKIIEKKQPVAFWCNPISGHNTLYWYLQNLGQGPELLIRYENEEAVDDSQLPKDRFSAERLKGVDSTLKIQPAELGDSAVYLCASSLGSRGDTQYFGPGTRLTVL.

The chain joins TRBV6-6 to TRBJ1-2, with a tentative D call TRBD1 (6 bases). The CDR3 loop spans 15 amino acids. Trimming took off 6 bases at V and 0 bases at J, with 14 bases between the two ends. Germline CDR1 MNHNY, CDR2 SVGAGI (reference sequence). The CDR3 spells CASRPQGRANYGYTF. Here the CDR3 DNA reads TGTGCCAGCAGACCCCAGGGGAGGGCTAACTATGGCTACACCTTC.

The CDR3 protein is CASSLPGQGALNTEAFF. The CDR3 DNA reads as TGTGCCAGCAGCCTTCCGGGACAGGGGGCCCTAAACACTGAAGCTTTCTTT. The chain joins TRBV5-6 to TRBJ1-1; the match to TRBD1 covers 12 bases. Germline loops: CDR1 SGHDT, CDR2 YYEEEE. V lost 4 bases to trimming and J lost 2 bases; unmatched junction nucleotides: 9. This CDR3 has 17 amino acids.

J is TRBJ2-7 and V is TRBV6-1, with 12 positions matching TRBD2. The CDR3 sequence is 14 residues long. Germline V lookup: CDR1 MNHNS, CDR2 SASEGT. Trimming cost V 5 bases and J 4 bases; bases outside gene matches: 3. The CDR3 region has the DNA TGTGCCAGCAGTCGGACTAGCGGGGTGTACGAGCAGTACTTC. Its translation: CASSRTSGVYEQYF.

The chain recombines TRBV28 with TRBJ1-1; maybe TRBD1 (6 bases). CDR1 and CDR2 (germline): MDHEN, SYDVKM. V lost 2 bases and J lost 6, with 7 bases in between. CDR3 length equals 12 residues. The CDR3 sequence: CASSLAGAEAFF. DNA for the CDR3: TGTGCCAGCAGTTTAGCAGGGGCTGAAGCTTTCTTT.

The J gene is TRBJ2-3, the V gene TRBV18; 9 bases fit TRBD1. The CDR3 extends over 18 amino acids. Germline values: CDR1 KGHSH, CDR2 LQKENI. The trim removed 3 bases at V and 3 bases at J, leaving 13 bases unmatched. The CDR3 loop reads CASSPLPGTGTGTDTQYF. The CDR3 bases are TGTGCCAGCTCACCTCTACCCGGGACAGGGACAGGGACAGATACGCAGTATTTT.

The V call is TRBV5-1, the J call TRBJ1-1; D possibly corresponds to TRBD1 (6 bases). CDR3 length equals 15 residues. V was pared by 4 bases and J by 0 bases, with 13 bases between. Germline CDR1 and CDR2: SGHRS and YFSETQ. The CDR3 region is CASSPRTGMNTEAFF. The CDR3 bases are TGCGCCAGCAGCCCCAGAACAGGGATGAACACTGAAGCTTTCTTT.

This clone has just one count. The chain is built from TRBV5-1 and TRBJ1-1; no firm D call. The germline V gene encodes CDR1 SGHRS and CDR2 YFSETQ. V dropped 4 bases and J dropped 7 bases, with 14 bases sitting between them. This CDR3 is 13 amino acids long. The CDR3 DNA is TGCGCCAGCAGCCAAAGAATCGGGTTTGAAGCTTTCTTT. It yields the protein CASSQRIGFEAFF.

This clone was counted a single time. This chain connects TRBV5-5 to TRBJ2-5; maybe TRBD1 (6 bases). This CDR3 is 14 amino acids long. Looked up from germline, CDR1 is SGHKS and CDR2 is YYEKEE (reference sequence). The V gene lost 6 bases and the J gene lost 4 bases, with 16 bases spanning the gap. This CDR3 is CASTQRGNRETQYF. For the CDR3, the DNA is TGTGCCAGCACCCAGAGGGGGAATAGAGAGACCCAGTACTTC.

The chain is built from TRBV5-4 and TRBJ2-3; TRBD2 agrees at 12 bases. Trimming took 3 bases from V and 6 from J; bases not matched to a gene: 8. CDR3 size: 16 residues. From germline, CDR1 is SGHNT and CDR2 YYREEE (reference sequence). The CDR3, as DNA: TGTGCCAGCAGCTCAGGGACTAGCGGGTATGTTGATACGCAGTATTTT. Amino acids: CASSSGTSGYVDTQYF.

The J gene is TRBJ1-1, the V gene TRBV28, with TRBD1 identical over 7 bases. CDR1 and CDR2 from the germline V gene are MDHEN and SYDVKM. This CDR3 has 14 amino acids. The ends lost 8 bases at V and 0 bases at J; junction bases unmatched: 6. In nucleotides, the CDR3 is TGTGCCAGCGGGACAGCTACTTTGAACACTGAAGCTTTCTTT. Translating it yields CASGTATLNTEAFF.

J is TRBJ2-3 and V is TRBV11-2; 9 bases are a match to TRBD1. CDR1 SGHAT and CDR2 FQNNGV come from the germline V gene. The CDR3 contains 15 residues. V gave up 2 bases and J gave up 8 bases; unmatched junction bases: 8. The CDR3 DNA is TGTGCCAGCAGCTTAAGGACAGGGGTTCCCGGTACGCAGTATTTT. Protein: CASSLRTGVPGTQYF.

A single count supports this clone. Here the CDR3 reads CASSYSIRGTNEKLFF. The CDR3 DNA is TGTGCCAGCAGTTACTCGATCAGGGGAACAAATGAAAAACTGTTTTTT. This rearrangement joins TRBV6-5 to TRBJ1-4, with D perhaps matching TRBD1 (6 bases). The CDR3 is 16 amino acids. Germline CDR1 reads MNHEY; CDR2 reads SVGAGI. The V end was cut by 0 bases, the J end by 5 bases, with 13 bases between.

Regarding this clone: The same CDR3 also results from other DNA sequences found in this sample. The gene calls are TRBV7-9 and TRBJ1-6; no definite D call. This CDR3 region has 17 residues. Germline V gene lookup returns CDR1 SEHNR and CDR2 FQNEAQ (reference sequence). Trimming removed 1 base from V and 0 bases from J, with 10 bases in between. The CDR3 spells CASSLEHLSSYNSPLHF. The CDR3 coding sequence is TGTGCCAGCAGCTTAGAGCACCTAAGCTCCTATAATTCACCCCTCCACTTT.

V gene TRBV5-1 combines with J gene TRBJ2-3; TRBD2 matches 7 bases. CDR3 size: 16 residues. Germline V gene sequence: CDR1 SGHRS, CDR2 YFSETQ. The trim removed 0 bases at V and 0 bases at J, leaving 4 bases unmatched. The CDR3 DNA sequence: TGCGCCAGCAGCTTGGGGGCTAGCGGCAGCACAGATACGCAGTATTTT. Translation gives CASSLGASGSTDTQYF.

The chain combines TRBV5-1 with TRBJ2-5, with TRBD1 identical over 8 bases. Germline trimming cut 0 bases from V and 5 bases from J; bases unmatched to any gene: 9. CDR1 SGHRS and CDR2 YFSETQ come from the germline V gene. The CDR3 has 16 residues. In DNA, the CDR3 is TGCGCCAGCAGCTTGGTGGCCCCAGGGGGCGCGGAGACCCAGTACTTC. This translates into CASSLVAPGGAETQYF. Filled out from reference TRBV5-1 and TRBJ2-5, the complete variable domain reads KAGVTQTPRYLIKTRGQQVTLSCSPISGHRSVSWYQQTPGQGLQFLFEYFSETQRNKGNFPGRFSGRQFSNSRSEMNVSTLELGDSALYLCASSLVAPGGAETQYFGPGTRLLVL.

The chain is built from TRBV5-8 and TRBJ2-1, with D possibly matching TRBD1 (5 bases). The CDR3 totals 13 residues. V lost 1 base and J 6 bases, leaving 8 bases between the germline ends. CDR1 SGHTS and CDR2 YDEGEE come from the germline V gene. This CDR3 reads CASSLYRTNEQFF. In DNA, the CDR3 is TGTGCCAGCAGCTTGTACAGGACCAATGAGCAGTTCTTC.

The chain employs TRBV5-1 and TRBJ2-3, with a weak D call TRBD2 (6 bases). Trimming shortened V by 0 bases and J by 2 bases, and 10 bases separated the two germline ends. The CDR3 length is 15 residues. The germline V gene has CDR1 SGHRS and CDR2 YFSETQ. The CDR3 DNA sequence: TGCGCCAGCAGCTTGGGGCAGGGACTCACAGATACGCAGTATTTT. This gives the protein CASSLGQGLTDTQYF.

The V and J genes are TRBV30 and TRBJ2-3, with a weak D call TRBD1 (6 bases). The CDR3 has 15 amino acids. Trimming removed 5 bases at V and 1 base at J, with 16 bases between. The V gene's germline CDR1 is GTSNPN and CDR2 SVGIG (reference sequence). The CDR3 DNA follows: TGTGCCTGGGGGACACCAGCTACTCGCACAGATACGCAGTATTTT. Translated, it gives CAWGTPATRTDTQYF.

J is TRBJ1-4 and V is TRBV6-5; 7 nucleotides line up with TRBD1. CDR1 is MNHEY, CDR2 SVGAGI, per germline. V shed 6 bases and J 11 bases; nucleotides not matched to a gene: 15. CDR3 length: 15 amino acids. The CDR3: CASSYTQDRVGKLFF. Written as DNA, the CDR3 is TGTGCCAGCAGCTATACGCAAGACAGGGTGGGGAAACTGTTTTTT.

The chain couples TRBV10-3 to TRBJ2-2; 10 positions agree with TRBD1. The CDR3 consists of 13 residues. Germline V CDR1 and CDR2: ENHRY, SYGVKD. After removal of 10 bases from V and 7 bases from J, the junction contained 6 bases not matched to a gene. The CDR3 nucleotides are TGTGCCACACGGGACAGGGGAGTCGGGGAGCTGTTTTTT. Protein sequence: CATRDRGVGELFF.

The chain recombines TRBV28 with TRBJ1-1; 9 bases are shared with TRBD1. The germline CDR1 and CDR2 sequences are MDHEN and SYDVKM. The CDR3 covers 15 residues. V was clipped by 4 bases and J by 0 bases; unmatched bases: 3. CDR3 region: CASSSRTGVNTEAFF. The DNA of the CDR3 is TGTGCCAGCAGTTCCCGGACAGGGGTGAACACTGAAGCTTTCTTT.

The chain joins TRBV5-1 to TRBJ1-5; 10 bases are a match to TRBD1. CDR1 SGHRS and CDR2 YFSETQ come from the germline V gene. Trimming cost V 3 bases and J 6 bases; bases outside gene matches: 3. This CDR3 has 14 residues. The DNA of the CDR3 is TGCGCCAGCAGCTCGACAGGGGGCGGTCAGCCCCAGCATTTT. Amino acids: CASSSTGGGQPQHF. The full variable domain, in which reference TRBV5-1 and TRBJ1-5 provide the parts outside the CDR3, is KAGVTQTPRYLIKTRGQQVTLSCSPISGHRSVSWYQQTPGQGLQFLFEYFSETQRNKGNFPGRFSGRQFSNSRSEMNVSTLELGDSALYLCASSSTGGGQPQHFGDGTRLSIL.

The V and J genes are TRBV28 and TRBJ2-7; 10 bases are a match to TRBD2. After removal of 3 bases from V and 4 bases from J, the junction contained 3 bases not matched to a gene. Looked up from germline, CDR1 is MDHEN and CDR2 is SYDVKM. The length of the CDR3 is 14 residues. The CDR3 bases are TGTGCCAGCAGTTTTAGCGGGGGGAGGTACGAGCAGTACTTC. It yields the protein CASSFSGGRYEQYF.

V gene TRBV29-1 combines with J gene TRBJ1-1; unclear D gene. The CDR3 runs to 16 residues. V was shortened by 2 bases and J by 1 base, with 17 bases between the two germline ends. Germline V lookup: CDR1 SQVTM, CDR2 ANQGSEA. The CDR3 reads CSVEPREDRKNTEAFF. In nucleotides, the CDR3 is TGCAGCGTTGAACCCCGGGAGGATAGGAAGAACACTGAAGCTTTCTTT.